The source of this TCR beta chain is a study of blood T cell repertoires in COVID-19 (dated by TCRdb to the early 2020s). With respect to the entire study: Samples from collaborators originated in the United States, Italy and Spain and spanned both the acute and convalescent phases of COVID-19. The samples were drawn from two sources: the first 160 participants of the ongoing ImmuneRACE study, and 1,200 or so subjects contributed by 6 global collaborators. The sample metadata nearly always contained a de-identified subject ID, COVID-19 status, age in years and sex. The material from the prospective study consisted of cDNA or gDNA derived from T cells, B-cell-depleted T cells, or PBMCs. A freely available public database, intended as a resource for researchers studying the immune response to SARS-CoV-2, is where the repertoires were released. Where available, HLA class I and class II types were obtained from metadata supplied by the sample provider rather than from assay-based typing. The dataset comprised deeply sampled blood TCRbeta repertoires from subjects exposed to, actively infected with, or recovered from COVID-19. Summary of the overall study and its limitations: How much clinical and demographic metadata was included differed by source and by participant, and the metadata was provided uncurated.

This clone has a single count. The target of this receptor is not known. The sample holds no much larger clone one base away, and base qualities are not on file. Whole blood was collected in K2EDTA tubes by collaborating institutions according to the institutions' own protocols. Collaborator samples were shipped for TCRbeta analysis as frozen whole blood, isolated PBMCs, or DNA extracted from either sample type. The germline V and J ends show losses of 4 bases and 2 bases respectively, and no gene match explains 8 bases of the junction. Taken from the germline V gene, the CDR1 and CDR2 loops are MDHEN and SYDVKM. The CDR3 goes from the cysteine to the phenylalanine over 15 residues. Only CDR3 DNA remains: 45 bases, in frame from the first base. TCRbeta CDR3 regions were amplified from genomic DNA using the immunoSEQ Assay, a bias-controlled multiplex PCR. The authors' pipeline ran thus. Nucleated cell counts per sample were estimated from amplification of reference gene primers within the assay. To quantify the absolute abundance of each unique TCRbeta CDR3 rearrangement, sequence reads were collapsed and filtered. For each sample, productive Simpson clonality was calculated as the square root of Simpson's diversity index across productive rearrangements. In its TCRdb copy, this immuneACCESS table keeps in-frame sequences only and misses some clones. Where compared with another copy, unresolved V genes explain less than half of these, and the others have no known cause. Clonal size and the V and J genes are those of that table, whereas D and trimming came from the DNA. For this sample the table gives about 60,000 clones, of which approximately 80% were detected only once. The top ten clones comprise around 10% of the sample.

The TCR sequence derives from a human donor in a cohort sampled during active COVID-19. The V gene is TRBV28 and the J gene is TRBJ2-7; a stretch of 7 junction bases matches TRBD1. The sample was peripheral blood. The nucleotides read TGTGCCAGCAGTTGGGGCGCCGACAGGGCCTACGAGCAGTACTTC. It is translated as CASSWGADRAYEQYF.